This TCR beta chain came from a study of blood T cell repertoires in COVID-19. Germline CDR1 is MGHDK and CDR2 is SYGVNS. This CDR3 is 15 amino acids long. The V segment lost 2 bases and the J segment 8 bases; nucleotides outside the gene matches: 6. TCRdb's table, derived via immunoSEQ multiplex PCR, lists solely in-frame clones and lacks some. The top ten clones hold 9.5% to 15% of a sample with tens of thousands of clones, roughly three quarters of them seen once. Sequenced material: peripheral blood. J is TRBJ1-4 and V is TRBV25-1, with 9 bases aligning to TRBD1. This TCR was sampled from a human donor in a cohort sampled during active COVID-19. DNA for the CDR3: TGTGCCAGCAGTGAAGTGGGACAGGGTCGGGAAAAACTGTTTTTT. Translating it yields CASSEVGQGREKLFF. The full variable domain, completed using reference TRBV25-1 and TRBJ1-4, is EADIYQTPRYLVIGTGKKITLECSQTMGHDKMYWYQQDPGMELHLIHYSYGVNSTEKGDLSSESTVSRIRTEHFPLTLESARPSHTSQYLCASSEVGQGREKLFFGSGTQLSVL.